The 16 T cell receptor beta chains given below trace back to one sample, sequenced in a study of identical twins. In TCRdb, the 5' RACE reads were re-called with MiXCR into one record per CDR3 protein. The table includes around 500,000 distinct CDR3 sequences, approximately 15% detected once. The data were also submitted as part of a second study, on yellow fever vaccine responses in identical twins.

Input material: CD4+ T cells sorted from blood. The receptor set was obtained from a woman aged 18-29 years in good health.

V and J are TRBV29-1 and TRBJ2-7; D call uncertain. The V end lost 5 bases, the J end lost 0 bases, and 8 bases lay between the germline ends. Germline V gene sequence: CDR1 SQVTM, CDR2 ANQGSEA. This CDR3 has 12 amino acids. CDR3 residues: CSVRQLSYEQYF. In DNA form, the CDR3 reads TGCAGCGTTCGCCAGCTCTCCTACGAGCAGTACTTC.

This clonotype was picked up a small number of times. The V gene is TRBV29-1, the J gene TRBJ1-5; D call uncertain. The CDR3 consists of 13 residues. The germline gives CDR1 SQVTM, CDR2 ANQGSEA. Between the trimmed V and J ends, which lost 4 bases and 3 bases, there was a span of 10 bases. This CDR3 reads CSVAGSPNQPQHF. The CDR3 coding sequence is TGCAGCGTTGCCGGGAGCCCCAATCAGCCCCAGCATTTT.

This chain joins TRBV27 and TRBJ2-3, with 7 bases lining up with TRBD2. Per germline, CDR1 MNHEY and CDR2 SMNVEV (reference sequence). This CDR3 comprises 15 residues. CDR3 amino acids: CVSKNRLAVTDTQYF. CDR3 nucleotide sequence: TGTGTTTCGAAAAACCGGCTAGCGGTGACAGATACGCAGTATTTT.

This sequence joins TRBV5-1 and TRBJ2-2; TRBD2 might be the D (6 bases). CDR3 length: 15 amino acids. V lost 1 base and J lost 2, with 9 bases in between. Germline CDR1 SGHRS, CDR2 YFSETQ. CDR3: CASSLPGDNTGELFF. The CDR3 DNA reads as TGCGCCAGCAGCTTGCCGGGGGACAACACCGGGGAGCTGTTTTTT.

The chain links TRBV20-1 to TRBJ2-5, with 12 bases lining up with TRBD2. The V gene's germline CDR1 is DFQATT and CDR2 SNEGSKA (reference sequence). After removal of 4 bases from V and 3 bases from J, the junction contained 6 bases not matched to a gene. This CDR3 contains 15 residues. The CDR3: CSAKGLAGIEETQYF. The DNA of the CDR3 is TGCAGTGCTAAAGGACTAGCGGGGATTGAAGAGACCCAGTACTTC.

This clonotype was counted between two and nine times. The chain joins TRBV9 to TRBJ2-1; 9 nucleotides match TRBD1. The V and J ends lost 5 bases and 3 bases, in that order; junction bases with no gene match: 6. CDR1 and CDR2 from the germline V gene are SGDLS and YYNGEE. The CDR3 has 15 amino acids. In nucleotides, the CDR3 is TGTGCCAGCAGTTCACAGGGGGCGATCTACAATGAGCAGTTCTTC. Protein: CASSSQGAIYNEQFF.

J is TRBJ2-7 and V is TRBV6-2 or TRBV6-3; 7 nucleotides line up with TRBD2. This CDR3 spans 14 amino acids. The germline V gene has CDR1 MNHEY and CDR2 SVGEGT. Unmatched junction bases numbered 8, after V lost 6 bases and J lost 3 bases. Written as DNA, the CDR3 is TGTGCCAGCAGGGGGTCTGCTAGCGGCTACGAGCAGTACTTC. Protein sequence: CASRGSASGYEQYF.

This clonotype was seen more than once but under ten times. The chain has TRBV10-2 and TRBJ2-1; 9 bases agree with TRBD2. V lost 7 bases, J lost 10 bases, and 14 bases stayed unmatched. This CDR3 has 15 amino acids. In germline, CDR1 is WSHSY, CDR2 SAAADI. Here the CDR3 DNA reads TGCGCCAGCACCCCGCTAGCGGGACAGCTAGGAGAGCAGTTCTTC. Translated, it gives CASTPLAGQLGEQFF.

This clonotype was observed a handful of times. The V gene is TRBV7-9, the J gene TRBJ2-7; the match to TRBD1 covers 7 bases. The CDR3 covers 13 residues. V shed 11 bases, J shed 0 bases, and the junction held 7 bases outside the gene matches. Germline assignment: CDR1 SEHNR and CDR2 FQNEAQ (reference sequence). The CDR3 DNA reads TGTGCCGAAACGTGGGACAGCTCCTACGAGCAGTACTTC. Protein sequence: CAETWDSSYEQYF.

The chain joins TRBV6-1 to TRBJ2-1; possible D gene TRBD1, 6 bases. Germline CDR1 reads MNHNS; CDR2 reads SASEGT. V gave up 9 bases and J gave up 12 bases, with 21 bases separating them. The CDR3 runs 13 residues. The CDR3 is CARGTDSGSGQFF. CDR3 nucleotides: TGTGCCAGAGGGACGGACAGTGGGAGCGGGCAGTTCTTC.

At least ten counts were recorded for this clonotype. The chain recombines TRBV29-1 with TRBJ2-5; maybe TRBD1 (6 bases). CDR1 SQVTM and CDR2 ANQGSEA come from the germline V gene. The CDR3 is 12 amino acids. Deletions cut 4 bases from V and 4 bases from J, with 10 bases between. Here the CDR3 DNA reads TGCAGCGTTGGGCAGGGGAGAGAGACCCAGTACTTC. As protein: CSVGQGRETQYF. Full variable domain (rest looked up from reference TRBV29-1 and TRBJ2-5): SAVISQKPSRDICQRGTSLTIQCQVDSQVTMMFWYRQQPGQSLTLIATANQGSEATYESGFVIDKFPISRPNLTFSTLTVSNMSPEDSSIYLCSVGQGRETQYFGPGTRLLVL.

This chain uses TRBV5-6 with TRBJ1-5; 10 nucleotides match TRBD1. Germline values: CDR1 SGHDT, CDR2 YYEEEE. The CDR3 runs 15 residues. Trimming cost V 2 bases and J 7 bases; bases outside gene matches: 6. DNA for the CDR3: TGTGCCAGCAGCTTAGGGACAGGGGTACAACAGCCCCAGCATTTT. Protein product: CASSLGTGVQQPQHF.

This clonotype appeared a few times. DNA for the CDR3: TGTGCCATCAGTGGGCAGGGACACTCTGGGGCCAACGTCCTGACTTTC. Its protein is CAISGQGHSGANVLTF. This sequence joins TRBV10-3 and TRBJ2-6, with a tentative D call TRBD1 (6 bases). V shed 4 bases and J shed 0 bases, with 10 bases lying between them. This CDR3 contains 16 residues. Germline V CDR1 and CDR2: ENHRY, SYGVKD.

The chain uses TRBV5-1 and TRBJ1-1; D ambiguous. The CDR3 runs to 14 residues. From germline, CDR1 is SGHRS and CDR2 YFSETQ. Trimming stripped 2 bases from V and 2 bases from J, with 10 bases between. CDR3 DNA: TGCGCCAGCAGCTTTATCGGCCGTAACACTGAAGCTTTCTTT. Translation: CASSFIGRNTEAFF. Combining the CDR3 with reference TRBV5-1 and TRBJ1-1 gives the whole variable domain KAGVTQTPRYLIKTRGQQVTLSCSPISGHRSVSWYQQTPGQGLQFLFEYFSETQRNKGNFPGRFSGRQFSNSRSEMNVSTLELGDSALYLCASSFIGRNTEAFFGQGTRLTVV.

The chain carries TRBV9 and TRBJ2-3, with D perhaps TRBD2 (6 bases). V was trimmed by 3 bases and J by 1 base, leaving 6 bases between them. The CDR3 totals 13 residues. CDR1 SGDLS and CDR2 YYNGEE come from the germline V gene. CDR3 protein: CASSGGGTDTQYF. In DNA, the CDR3 is TGTGCCAGCAGCGGGGGGGGCACAGATACGCAGTATTTT.

This rearrangement joins TRBV20-1 to TRBJ2-5; D gene ambiguous. This CDR3 contains 12 residues. V lost 3 bases and J 3 bases, leaving 8 bases between the germline ends. Germline CDR1 and CDR2: DFQATT and SNEGSKA (reference sequence). The CDR3 nucleotides read TGCAGTGCTAGGCGAACAAAAGAGACCCAGTACTTC. This sequence encodes CSARRTKETQYF.